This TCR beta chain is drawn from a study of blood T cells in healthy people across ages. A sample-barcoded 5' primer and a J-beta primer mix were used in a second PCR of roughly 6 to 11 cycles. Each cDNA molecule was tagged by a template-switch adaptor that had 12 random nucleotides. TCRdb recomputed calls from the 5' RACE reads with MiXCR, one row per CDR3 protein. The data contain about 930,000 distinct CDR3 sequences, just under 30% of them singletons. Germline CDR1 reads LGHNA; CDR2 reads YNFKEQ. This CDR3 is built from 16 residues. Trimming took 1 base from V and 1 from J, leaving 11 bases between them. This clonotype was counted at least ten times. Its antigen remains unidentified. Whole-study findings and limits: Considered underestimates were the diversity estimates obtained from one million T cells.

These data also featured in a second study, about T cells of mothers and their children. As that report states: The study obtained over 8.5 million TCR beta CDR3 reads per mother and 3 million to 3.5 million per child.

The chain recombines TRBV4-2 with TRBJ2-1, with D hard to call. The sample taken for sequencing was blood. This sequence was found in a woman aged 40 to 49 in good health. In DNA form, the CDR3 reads TGTGCCAGCAGCCAAGTGAAGGGAAGGTCCTACAATGAGCAGTTCTTC. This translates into CASSQVKGRSYNEQFF.